This T cell receptor beta chain was recovered during a study of CD8+CD57+ T cells in acquired aplastic anemia. Whole-study context: The mean DNA yield obtained from sorted CD4+ and CD8+ cells came to 3 to 4 ug.

Study-level findings and limits: No significant patient-versus-control difference appeared in CD8+ Simpson's diversity.

Only patients with CD8+CD57+ cell expansion on flow cytometry were chosen for sequencing. The CDR3 runs to 17 residues. The germline V gene has CDR1 LNHDA and CDR2 SQIVND (reference sequence). V was pared by 6 bases and J by 3 bases, with 23 bases between. Concerning this clonotype itself: What it binds is not known.

Using genomic DNA as the template, TCR beta VDJ and CDR3 profiling was carried out. TCRdb re-derived calls from the reads in MiXCR, one entry per CDR3 protein. The sample carries hundreds of thousands of distinct CDR3 sequences, less than 35% recorded once. The V and J genes are TRBV19 and TRBJ1-1; D is unresolved. The sequence was obtained from a human donor with aplastic anemia. The sample comprised sorted CD4+, CD8+, or CD8+CD57+ T cells (not recorded which) from PBMCs. CDR3 sequence reads: CASSSERSRSWDTEAFF. The DNA for the CDR3 is TGTGCCAGTAGCTCTGAAAGGAGCAGGTCGTGGGACACTGAAGCTTTCTTT.